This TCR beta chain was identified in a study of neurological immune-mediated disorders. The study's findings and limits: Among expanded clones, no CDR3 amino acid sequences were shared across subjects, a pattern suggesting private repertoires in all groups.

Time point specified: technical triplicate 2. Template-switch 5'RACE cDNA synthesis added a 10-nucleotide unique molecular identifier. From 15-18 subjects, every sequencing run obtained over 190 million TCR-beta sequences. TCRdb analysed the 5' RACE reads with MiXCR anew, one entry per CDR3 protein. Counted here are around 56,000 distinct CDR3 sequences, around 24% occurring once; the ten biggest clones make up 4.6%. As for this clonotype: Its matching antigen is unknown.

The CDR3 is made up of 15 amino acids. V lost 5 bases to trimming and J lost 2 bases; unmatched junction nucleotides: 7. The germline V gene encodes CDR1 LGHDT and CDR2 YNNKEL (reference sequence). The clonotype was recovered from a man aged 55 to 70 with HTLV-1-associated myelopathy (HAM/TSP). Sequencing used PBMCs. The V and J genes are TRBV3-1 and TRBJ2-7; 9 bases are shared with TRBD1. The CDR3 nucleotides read TGTGCCAGCAGCTACCGGGACAGGGCGACCTACGAGCAGTACTTC. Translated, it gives CASSYRDRATYEQYF.